Here is one T cell receptor beta chain with its context. Its antigen is not identified. This sample is part of a study of T cell responses to AZD1222 COVID-19 vaccine. General study points: Donor demographics were predominantly white British with a female majority; clonal diversity may be underestimated. Dominant CD4 TCR responses targeted spike regions 160-218 and 743-854. Baseline seropositivity characterized only a handful of AZD1222 recipients.

Here immunoSEQ multiplex PCR was the method, and the copy in TCRdb shows in-frame clones only, minus some. The top ten clones hold roughly 9.2% of a sample with 150,000 to 200,000 clones, around 92% of them seen once. CDR1 and CDR2 (germline): MDHEN, SYDVKM. The CDR3 has 15 residues. The J segment lost 9 bases and the V segment lost 10 bases, leaving 12 bases of the junction unmatched. The sequencing used peripheral blood, collected on day 0 of AZD1222 vaccination. This sequence joins TRBV28 and TRBJ2-1, with TRBD2 identical over 13 bases. This sequence was found in an adult in good health. The CDR3 DNA reads as TGTGCCAACCCCTCCGGACTAGCGGGAGCGGGTGAGCAGTTCTTC. Protein product: CANPSGLAGAGEQFF. Complete variable domain (other parts from reference TRBV28 and TRBJ2-1): DVKVTQSSRYLVKRTGEKVFLECVQDMDHENMFWYRQDPGLGLRLIYFSYDVKMKEKGDIPEGYSVSREKKERFSLILESASTNQTSMYLCANPSGLAGAGEQFFGPGTRLTVL.